The 18 T cell receptor beta chains listed next were all sequenced from one sample in a study of vaccination effects on CD4 cells after COVID-19 (dated by TCRdb to between 2020 and 2023). The ViraFEST assay stimulated PBMC with viral peptide pools and then used TCR sequencing to identify antigen-specific CD4+ T cell clonotypes by expansion. After less than 13 days of culture, CD4+ T cells were isolated with the EasySep CD4+ T cell isolation kit. Two doses of either the BNT162b2 or the mRNA-1273 mRNA SARS-CoV-2 vaccine were administered to participants. Receptors were amplified or captured by the immunoSEQ multiplex PCR assay. The immuneACCESS repertoire file appears here via TCRdb, limited to in-frame rearrangements. These files lack a portion of the clones; in checked studies, under half of the deficit traces to unresolved V genes, and the cause of the others is not known. Here the sample has some 16,000 clones; about 78% occur a single time. 18% of the sample belongs to the ten largest clones.

These receptors' targets are unknown. The sample in question was CD4+ T cells from PBMCs cultured with HCoV-NL63 spike peptides, obtained after COVID-19 vaccination. The sample's cell subset or site label, decoded: HCoV-NL63 spike overlapping peptide pool stimulation. The receptor source for this set is a human donor who received a COVID-19 vaccine.

V and J are TRBV9 and TRBJ2-5; the D is unclear. Trimming stripped 0 bases from V and 5 bases from J, with 14 bases between. Germline CDR1 is SGDLS and CDR2 is YYNGEE. This CDR3 contains 15 residues. The CDR3 loop is CASSVAGGVVETQYF. DNA of the CDR3: TGTGCCAGCAGCGTAGCGGGTGGCGTGGTGGAGACCCAGTACTTC.

The chain combines TRBV3-1 (or the pseudogene TRBV3-2) with TRBJ1-2; 9 bases are shared with TRBD1. J gave up 7 bases and V 4 bases, and 7 bases lay outside the gene matches. This CDR3 is 14 amino acids long. CDR1 is LGHDT, CDR2 YNNKEL, per germline (reference sequence). CDR3 amino acids: CASSPGQGNSGYTF. CDR3 nucleotide sequence: TGTGCCAGCAGCCCTGGACAGGGGAATAGTGGCTACACCTTC.

This clone appeared a few times. This chain uses TRBV5-1 with TRBJ2-5, with D hard to call. The germline CDR1 and CDR2 sequences are SGHRS and YFSETQ. V was pared by 4 bases and J by 0 bases, with 7 bases between. This CDR3 is built from 13 residues. CDR3 amino acids: CASSPQYQETQYF. CDR3 DNA sequence: TGCGCCAGCAGCCCCCAGTACCAAGAGACCCAGTACTTC.

The rearrangement links TRBV25-1 to TRBJ1-4; D may be TRBD1 (5 bases). The CDR3 has 13 residues. Germline V gives CDR1 MGHDK, CDR2 SYGVNS. Trimming took off 5 bases at V and 5 bases at J, with 9 bases between the two ends. The CDR3 reads CASSQWGNEKLFF. The CDR3 DNA reads TGTGCCAGCAGTCAGTGGGGCAATGAAAAACTGTTTTTT.

The rearrangement uses TRBV2 and TRBJ2-6, with D tentatively TRBD1 (6 bases). Germline lookup yields CDR1 SNHLY and CDR2 FYNNEI. The CDR3 contains 15 residues. Trimming cost V 6 bases and J 2 bases, with 11 bases left between them. CDR3 loop: CASRARTAGANVLTF. The DNA for the CDR3 is TGTGCCAGCAGGGCCCGGACAGCTGGGGCCAACGTCCTGACTTTC.

This chain connects TRBV3-1 (or the pseudogene TRBV3-2) to TRBJ1-2, with no clear D. V lost 0 bases, J lost 0 bases, and 8 bases lay in between. The CDR3 covers 15 residues. Germline-derived CDR1 and CDR2 are LGHDT and YNNKEL (reference sequence). The CDR3 loop is CASSQDWTTNYGYTF. CDR3 sequence (DNA): TGTGCCAGCAGCCAAGATTGGACGACTAACTATGGCTACACCTTC.

The J gene is TRBJ2-7, the V gene TRBV6-5, with a weak D call TRBD2 (6 bases). V was cut by 5 bases and J by 4 bases, with 18 bases left in between. Germline assignment: CDR1 MNHEY and CDR2 SVGAGI. CDR3 length: 15 amino acids. In DNA form, the CDR3 reads TGTGCCAGCAGTAACCCGGGACTGTCCCATTACGAGCAGTACTTC. Its protein is CASSNPGLSHYEQYF.

This CDR3 reads CASPGRTSSYEQYF. DNA for the CDR3: TGTGCCAGCCCGGGCCGAACTTCTTCCTACGAGCAGTACTTC. The V gene is TRBV6-5, the J gene TRBJ2-7; D not certain. V lost 8 bases to trimming and J lost 1 base, with 15 bases between them. The germline V gene has CDR1 MNHEY and CDR2 SVGAGI. CDR3 size: 14 residues.

V and J are TRBV5-4 and TRBJ1-4; tentative D call: TRBD1 (5 bases). Germline CDR1 reads SGHNT; CDR2 reads YYREEE (reference sequence). The CDR3 spans 13 residues. V was clipped by 4 bases and J by 8 bases, with 12 bases between them. The CDR3 sequence is CASSPGTAEKLFF. Written as DNA, the CDR3 is TGTGCCAGCAGCCCCGGGACGGCGGAAAAACTGTTTTTT.

This clone has only one observation. This chain links TRBV7-9 with TRBJ1-2; D is ambiguous. Trimming removed 1 base at V and 4 bases at J, with 7 bases between. Germline loops: CDR1 SEHNR, CDR2 FQNEAQ (reference sequence). The CDR3 contains 13 residues. Here the CDR3 DNA reads TGTGCCAGCAGCTTAGGTGGAAGCTATGGCTACACCTTC. It specifies CASSLGGSYGYTF.

The chain is built from TRBV28 and TRBJ1-1, with unresolved D. Germline V gene data show CDR1 as MDHEN and CDR2 as SYDVKM. This CDR3 has 13 residues. V lost 5 bases to trimming and J lost 0 bases, with 7 bases between them. CDR3: CASSGPMNTEAFF. CDR3 sequence (DNA): TGTGCCAGCAGTGGACCCATGAACACTGAAGCTTTCTTT.

The V call is TRBV28, the J call TRBJ1-2; D is perhaps TRBD1 (5 bases). CDR1 MDHEN and CDR2 SYDVKM come from the germline V gene. The CDR3 has 14 amino acids. Trimming left V 7 bases short and J 2 bases short, with 14 bases between. The CDR3 sequence is CASIGTSENYGYTF. The CDR3, as DNA: TGTGCCAGCATAGGGACCTCGGAGAACTATGGCTACACCTTC.

J is TRBJ1-3 and V is TRBV5-6; D is perhaps TRBD1 (5 bases). Germline V lookup: CDR1 SGHDT, CDR2 YYEEEE. Trimming cost V 5 bases and J 4 bases, with 16 bases left between them. The CDR3 extends over 15 amino acids. The CDR3 DNA reads as TGTGCCAGCAGTCTCCGGGGGAACAGGGGAAACACCATATATTTT. Protein sequence: CASSLRGNRGNTIYF.

The chain links TRBV6-6 to TRBJ1-2, with 8 bases fitting TRBD1. The germline V gene encodes CDR1 MNHNY and CDR2 SVGAGI (reference sequence). V gave up 2 bases and J gave up 2 bases; unmatched junction bases: 1. This CDR3 has 14 residues. The CDR3 spells CASSYDRGNYGYTF. In DNA form, the CDR3 reads TGTGCCAGCAGTTACGACAGGGGAAACTATGGCTACACCTTC.

CDR3 residues: CSVGWANTEAFF. The CDR3 DNA follows: TGCAGCGTTGGTTGGGCTAACACTGAAGCTTTCTTT. This chain links TRBV29-1 with TRBJ1-1; D gene unclear. V lost 4 bases and J lost 2, with 8 bases in between. The CDR3 has 12 amino acids. The germline CDR1 and CDR2 sequences are SQVTM and ANQGSEA.

The chain combines TRBV5-6 with TRBJ2-2, with D uncertain. This CDR3 has 15 amino acids. V gave up 1 base and J gave up 4 bases, with 11 bases separating them. Germline V gene lookup returns CDR1 SGHDT and CDR2 YYEEEE. The CDR3 sequence: CASSLLASSTGELFF. Here the CDR3 DNA reads TGTGCCAGCAGCTTGTTGGCGTCGTCCACCGGGGAGCTGTTTTTT.

This chain joins TRBV10-3 and TRBJ1-1; perhaps TRBD1 as D (6 bases). Between the trimmed V and J ends, which lost 4 bases and 5 bases, there was a span of 20 bases. The CDR3 covers 16 residues. Per germline, CDR1 ENHRY and CDR2 SYGVKD. The CDR3 loop is CAISVRGQLTSTEAFF. The CDR3 DNA reads as TGTGCCATCAGTGTAAGGGGACAACTCACGAGTACTGAAGCTTTCTTT.

The DNA of the CDR3 is TGTGCCAGTAGTAGGGGACTAGGTCCGTACGAGCAGTACTTC. Its protein is CASSRGLGPYEQYF. V usage is TRBV19 and J usage is TRBJ2-7, with 8 bases identical to TRBD2. In germline, CDR1 is LNHDA, CDR2 SQIVND (reference sequence). V gave up 4 bases and J gave up 4 bases; unmatched junction bases: 6. The CDR3 consists of 14 residues.